This T cell receptor (beta chain) was recovered during a study of beta chain features in type 1 diabetes. As for the study in general: The patients were much like the healthy donors in age, gender and cell yields. Study conclusions and caveats: Across all four CD4+ subsets, people with type 1 diabetes showed modestly shorter TCRB CDR3s.

This clone was counted a single time. Its target is not known. As every portion of the isolated RNA was reverse transcribed, the sequencing read expressed TCRB transcripts. TCRdb's copy holds only in-frame clones and misses some; the assay was immunoSEQ multiplex PCR. The table includes approximately 150,000 clones, roughly 65% detected once. The material sequenced was naive CD4+ T cells from blood. The clonotype was recovered from a man aged 25-40 years with type 1 diabetes.

The DNA of the CDR3 is TGTGCCAGCAGCCAGTCCAGGACTAGCCTCCAAGAGACCCAGTACTTC. It translates to CASSQSRTSLQETQYF. J is TRBJ2-5 and V is TRBV14; TRBD2 agrees at 8 bases. CDR3 size: 16 residues. The V gene's germline CDR1 is SGHDN and CDR2 FVKESK. V gave up 3 bases and J gave up 1 base; unmatched junction bases: 7.